This T cell receptor beta chain came from a study of cytomegalovirus exposure and HLA in healthy donors. Trimming cost V 8 bases and J 6 bases; bases outside gene matches: 9. Germline CDR1 reads SNHLY; CDR2 reads FYNNEI. The CDR3 consists of 13 residues. PCR amplification relied on 60 Vbeta primers (plus 13 Jbeta primers). The protocol was immunoSEQ multiplex PCR, while the TCRdb copy is restricted to in-frame clones and leaves out a portion. The data show roughly 130,000 clones, just over 65% seen once. The receptor's source is a woman aged 60-75 years in good health and CMV-seronegative. The sequenced material came from PBMCs. V gene TRBV2 combines with J gene TRBJ1-1, with 7 bases matching TRBD1. The CDR3 region has the DNA TGTGCCAGCGCTGACAGGGTCGCGTCTGAAGCTTTCTTT. It translates to CASADRVASEAFF.